This T cell receptor (beta chain) is drawn from a study of T cell changes during pregnancy in multiple sclerosis. Using immunoSEQ multiplex PCR, the repertoire was profiled, and TCRdb retains in-frame clones only, with some absent. The data hold 100,000 to 140,000 clones, with around 90% observed a single time. The origin of this receptor is a female donor in good health, enrolled as a control in a pregnancy study. The material sequenced was peripheral blood, taken in the third trimester of pregnancy.

The DNA for the CDR3 is TGTGCCAGTTGTAGGGGCGGATTTAGCAATCAGCCCCAGCATTTT. This translates into CASCRGGFSNQPQHF. The J gene is TRBJ1-5, the V gene TRBV19; TRBD1 is a possible D gene (5 bases). Trimming stripped 8 bases from V and 0 bases from J, with 14 bases between. Germline V lookup: CDR1 LNHDA, CDR2 SQIVND (reference sequence). CDR3 length: 15 residues.